Listed below are T cell receptor beta chains from one sample, sequenced in a study of CD8+ T cells in alopecia areata. Produced via immunoSEQ multiplex PCR; TCRdb's table is partial and in-frame only. The table includes 200,000 to 250,000 clones, more than 30% detected once. Sample: CD4+ T cells sorted from blood, taken at approximately week 30, from a patient treated with tofacitinib. The receptors were gathered from a human donor with alopecia areata. The CDR3 runs from the conserved cysteine through the conserved F or W. Fields, in order: J gene, clone size, D gene, V gene, CDR3 DNA, CDR3 protein. A D gene is named only where the DNA matches it firmly. Clone size appears in some rows only: once, few, many, or a class for an expanded clone.

>TRBJ2-7|few|NA|TRBV29-1
TGCAGCGTTGGAAACAGGGTATCTCCCTACGAGCAGTACTTC
CSVGNRVSPYEQYF
>TRBJ1-1|few|NA|TRBV5-1
TGCGCCAGCAGCCCCCTAAGCGCGGCCTATGGAGGAGCTTTCTTT
CASSPLSAAYGGAFF
>TRBJ1-2|medium-sized|NA|TRBV11-2
TGTGCCAGCAGCCCACAGGCGCTGTATGGCTACACCTTC
CASSPQALYGYTF
>TRBJ1-2|NA|NA|TRBV25-1
TGTGCCAGCAGTGAATATCGTTATGGCTACACCTTC
CASSEYRYGYTF
>TRBJ1-6|few|NA|TRBV2
TGTGCCAGCAAAACAGCCGCTAATTCACCCCTCCACTTT
CASKTAANSPLHF
>TRBJ2-6|NA|TRBD1|TRBV4-2
TGTGCCAGCAGCCGTGACAGGGCTGGGGCCAACGTCCTGACTTTC
CASSRDRAGANVLTF
>TRBJ1-1|NA|TRBD1|TRBV5-4
TGTGCCAGCAGCACGGGACAGAGGAACACTGAAGCTTTCTTT
CASSTGQRNTEAFF
>TRBJ2-1|few|TRBD2|TRBV5-5
TGTGCCAGCAGGACCGGGACTAGCTCCTACAATGAGCAGTTCTTC
CASRTGTSSYNEQFF
>TRBJ2-7|NA|NA|TRBV4-2
TGTGCCAGCAGCCAAGAGTCGGGTACCGACGAGCAGTACTTC
CASSQESGTDEQYF
>TRBJ1-1|NA|TRBD1|TRBV19
TGTGCCAGTAAACGGAGGACAGGACTGAACACTGAAGCTTTCTTT
CASKRRTGLNTEAFF
>TRBJ2-3|once|TRBD2|TRBV6-6
TGTGCCAGCGGGGCGGTCCGGGACTACTCATCAGATACGCAGTATTTT
CASGAVRDYSSDTQYF
>TRBJ2-7|NA|TRBD1|TRBV6-5
TGTGCCAGCAGTTACTCCCCTGGGACAGCATACGAGCAGTACTTC
CASSYSPGTAYEQYF
>TRBJ2-5|NA|NA|TRBV30
TGTGCCTGGAGTGTAGGGGAGACCCAGTACTTC
CAWSVGETQYF
>TRBJ2-3|many|NA|TRBV30
TGTGCCTGGCGACAAGAATTATCCACAGATACGCAGTATTTT
CAWRQELSTDTQYF
>TRBJ2-1|NA|TRBD2|TRBV9
TGTGCCAGCAGCGTAGGGGGACTAGCGGCGGACAATGAGCAGTTCTTC
CASSVGGLAADNEQFF
>TRBJ2-5|NA|NA|TRBV6-1
TGTGCCAGCGGAACGAGGAGAGAGACCCAGTACTTC
CASGTRRETQYF
>TRBJ2-7|NA|NA|TRBV11-1
TGTGCCAGCAGTGAAACTGTGGAGCAGTACTTC
CASSETVEQYF
>TRBJ2-1|NA|TRBD2|TRBV9
TGTGCCAGCAGCGGGGCCGCCGTTAGCGGGAGCAATGAGCAGTTCTTC
CASSGAAVSGSNEQFF
>TRBJ1-3|NA|NA|TRBV14
TGTGCCAGCAGCCAAGCCGGAGGAAACACCATATATTTT
CASSQAGGNTIYF
>TRBJ1-1|few|TRBD1|TRBV27
TGTGCCAGCAGTCCACCCATGACAGGGGCTGAAGCTTTCTTT
CASSPPMTGAEAFF